The TCR beta chain described here comes from a study of OX40 agonist ivuxolimab in advanced cancers. Study-level background: Ivuxolimab was an agonistic, fully human IgG2 monoclonal antibody directed against OX40 (CD134), a costimulatory receptor. Intravenous ivuxolimab was administered to patients every 2 weeks at six dose levels: 0.01, 0.1, 0.3, 1.5, 3 and 10 mg/kg. Among the 52 dose-escalation patients, some 19 had hepatocellular carcinoma, roughly 15 melanoma, 9 renal cell carcinoma and 9 head and neck cancer. A male proportion of 82.7% and a mean age of around 60 years, ranging from about 23 to 79, were recorded for the dose-escalation cohort. Patients were allowed to have had prior anti-PD-1, anti-PD-L1 or anti-CTLA-4 therapy, and roughly two fifths of the dose-escalation patients had been treated with checkpoint inhibitors. Partial responses occurred in three dose-escalation patients, of whom one had hepatocellular carcinoma and two had cutaneous melanoma. Peripheral TCRbeta sequencing was intended to test whether TCR sequence diversity was altered and clonal T-cell expansion was caused by ivuxolimab. The paper reports the monotherapy dose-escalation portion (N ≈ 50 patients) of the phase I ivuxolimab trial. The full study reports these points: After ivuxolimab, more expanded clones were found on average in CD8+ T cells than in CD4+ T cells. Antigen specificity was not determined for the clonally expanded peripheral T cells. Clonal expansion of both CD4+ and CD8+ blood T cells was observed from baseline to week 6 at doses 0.1 to 3.0 mg/kg. Low levels of normalized T-cell clonal expansion were also seen in some nonresponding patients. In partial responders in the 0.1-3.0 mg/kg groups, normalized peripheral clonal expansion was found to be among the lowest, especially among CD8+ T cells.

This clone appeared a single time. The antigen this receptor binds is unknown. Base-call qualities are not available, and no considerably larger clone is one nucleotide away. For sequencing of the TCRbeta CDR3 region, genomic DNA was extracted from the sorted cells. The immunoSEQ Assay was used to sequence the TCRbeta CDR3 regions. TCRdb holds this immuneACCESS table with in-frame rearrangements only. Some clones are missing; in checked studies, unresolved V genes explain under half, and the rest has no known cause. The sample yields roughly 64,000 clones; around four fifths were counted once. Around 10% of the sample is in the top ten clones. The CDR3, from cysteine to phenylalanine, totals 14 residues. Only the CDR3 portion is preserved as DNA: 42 bases, with reading frame beginning at the first base. V is clipped by 4 bases and J by 5 bases, and the sequence between their germline boundaries is 14 bases long. Per the germline V gene, ENHRY is the CDR1 and SYGVKD is the CDR2.

The trial excluded patients who had a history of autoimmune disease or were on systemic immunosuppression. In every dose cohort, peripheral blood was drawn for TCR sequencing at baseline, cycle 4 day 1, and cycle 7 day 1. Samples came from an open-label, multicenter, first-in-human phase I dose-escalation trial of ivuxolimab. Adults with locally advanced or metastatic melanoma, renal cell carcinoma, hepatocellular carcinoma or head and neck squamous cell carcinoma were enrolled in the trial. CD4+ and CD8+ T cells were sorted separately from peripheral blood before TCR sequencing. The TCR comes from an adult with an advanced solid tumor such as melanoma, head and neck, liver or kidney cancer. This specimen consisted of CD4+ or CD8+ T cells sorted from blood, obtained in a trial of the OX40 agonist ivuxolimab. The rearrangement joined TRBV10-3 to TRBJ1-1; TRBD1 is a possible D gene, resting on 5 matching bases. CDR3 reads: CAISAVGVGTEAFF. Read as DNA, the sequence is TGTGCCATCAGTGCGGTGGGGGTGGGGACTGAAGCTTTCTTT.